This paragraph covers one TCR beta chain sequence. These data originate in a study of blood T cell repertoires in COVID-19. Overall study context: Spain, Italy and the United States supplied samples that represented acute and convalescent COVID-19.

Authors' analysis steps: Cell counts per sample came from amplifying reference gene primers. This table comes from immunoSEQ multiplex PCR, and its TCRdb copy is limited to in-frame clones, with some not included. D and trimming were read from the DNA, whereas the V and J calls and clone size are those reported in that table. The table lists about 180,000 clones, roughly 81% of them singletons. The CDR3 is made up of 15 amino acids. V lost 4 bases, J lost 5 bases, and 17 bases lay in between. CDR1 is SGDLS and CDR2 is YYNGEE in the germline V gene. The sample comprised peripheral blood. The TCR comes from a woman older than 75 with COVID-19, enrolled during active disease. V is TRBV9 and J is TRBJ2-3; D might be TRBD2 (6 bases). The CDR3 region is CASSIEGTRVDTQYF. The CDR3 region has the DNA TGTGCCAGCAGCATTGAGGGGACTCGGGTAGATACGCAGTATTTT.